The following is a T cell receptor (beta chain) sequence with its context. The specificity of this receptor is unknown. Base quality data are lacking; no much larger clone is found one base away. The data derive from a study of shared clonotypes between healthy human individuals (dated by TCRdb to 2020 to 2021). Regarding the complete study: A few men and a couple of women, aged 18 to 49 years, made up the cohort. Libraries were prepared and TCR repertoires were sequenced by different laboratories using diverse techniques, in order to increase sequencing depth and limit assay-specific biases. Between about 0.8 and 9.5 billion PBMCs per donor were obtained by leukapheresis. For each donor, CD4 naive and CD4 memory were each given three plates, CD8 naive was given two plates, and CD8 memory was given one plate. Blood TCR repertoires of about five healthy adults were deeply sequenced to estimate repertoire size and the extent of clonotype sharing between individuals. The study at large found these results: Incomplete sequencing was indicated by rarefaction of sorted-subset datasets, despite the large sequencing depth. Naive subsets generally had larger estimated clonotype richness than memory subsets. Sampling was limited to blood, and TCR repertoires in tissue likely differ from TCR repertoires in blood. Sharing across a few donors was observed for about 4.8% of naive CD4, under 4% of naive CD8, 2% to 2.5% of memory CD4, and approximately 0.41% of memory CD8 clonotypes. Because the study included only a small number of donors, the genetic and exposure-history diversity represented was limited. Clonotypes shared by all four sorted-subset donors showed higher generation probabilities than non-shared clonotypes. Based on pairwise subsampling, the degree of clonotype sharing among donors was expected to be affected by sequencing depth.

Using the deep immunoSEQ assay, multiplex PCR amplified TCR CDR3 regions from genomic DNA. Extracted genomic DNA from each cell subset was distributed evenly across all wells of several immunoSEQ 96-well plates, and each plate was treated as a replicate. For sorted subsets, each replicate PCR was loaded with roughly 0.2 ug genomic DNA, equivalent to 30,000 to 35,000 T cell genomes. Purified libraries were measured with a Qubit 3.0 fluorometer, size-checked on a Bioanalyzer 2100, and measured again with the KAPA Library Quantification kit. A separate single-read 150-cycle Illumina NextSeq 550 flow cell was used to sequence each immunoSEQ 96-well plate. From the authors' description of their analysis: Because the immunoSEQ output included only junctional sequences and no quality scores, the filtering could not be the same as the filtering used for full-length reads. Sequences were annotated with PyIR, a Python wrapper for IgBLAST v1.9, using IMGT germline references to assign V/J genes and CDR3. Reads with weak V/J assignments (E-value above 1e-6), missing CDR3, stop codons, out-of-frame junctions, or ambiguous translated residues were removed. V3J clonotypes were defined as sequences sharing the same inferred V gene, J gene, and CDR3 amino acid sequence. Percentage overlap between repertoires was computed as shared unique clonotypes divided by the size of the smaller repertoire. Richness of each repertoire was evaluated using RTK rarefaction, the Chao1 estimator, and Recon v2.1 estimates of unobserved clonotypes. OLGA was used to compute generation probabilities for all TCRbeta clonotypes that the gDNA method yielded from a few donors. Held by TCRdb, this immuneACCESS table contains in-frame sequences only and omits some clones. Under half of the omission traces to an unresolved V gene where checked; the cause of the rest is unknown. The DNA was the basis for D and trimming; V, J and clone size are from that table. Recorded for this sample are around 2,000,000 clones; roughly 95% of them occurred a single time. Roughly 0.13% of the sample lies in the top ten.

The donors were healthy, HIV-negative adults who had no recently reported acute infections or vaccinations. Every donor was a Caucasian adult living in Nashville, Tennessee, USA. CD4+ T cells were enriched through magnetic negative selection, after which naive cells were positively selected on CD45RA and the remaining negative fraction served as the memory subset. Blood was obtained by leukapheresis, after which PBMCs were separated by Ficoll-Histopaque density gradient centrifugation and cryopreserved in liquid nitrogen vapor phase. Analytical flow cytometry was used to check the purity and quantity of every magnetically sorted T cell population. Each sorted fraction had its genomic DNA isolated and then quantified by UV absorbance on a Nanodrop 2000c. Trimming removed 0 bases from V and 2 bases from J, leaving 11 bases between the germline ends. The cysteine opens and the phenylalanine closes a CDR3 of 15 amino acids. The CDR3 DNA has 45 bases and is translated from base 1. Looking up the germline V gene (reference sequence) yields CDR1 SGHNT and CDR2 YYREEE.

Sample: naive CD4+ T cells sorted from blood. Read against the paper, the sample's cell subset or site label means: CD45RA+ positively selected. The sequence was collected from a man aged 18 to 30 in good health. This sequence uses TRBV5-4 and TRBJ2-5; matching of 5 bases hints at TRBD1 as the D gene. This receptor carries the CDR3 CASSLGVAGQETQYF. Here is the DNA: TGTGCCAGCAGCTTGGGTGTTGCAGGGCAAGAGACCCAGTACTTC.